What follows are 29 T cell receptor beta chains derived from one specimen sequenced in a study of shared clonotypes between healthy human individuals. Measured with immunoSEQ multiplex PCR; TCRdb has only the in-frame clones, and not every one. The sample shows some 900,000 clones, over 60% of them seen only once. The sequencing sample was made of memory CD4+ T cells sorted from blood. Stated subset: CD45RA-negative fraction. All receptors derive from a young man in good health.

The chain has TRBV28 and TRBJ2-5; D is perhaps TRBD1 (5 bases). The V gene's germline CDR1 is MDHEN and CDR2 SYDVKM. This CDR3 is built from 13 residues. V lost 7 bases to trimming and J lost 1 base, with 10 bases between them. The CDR3 is CASTPDIQETQYF. The CDR3 region has the DNA TGTGCCAGCACCCCGGACATCCAAGAGACCCAGTACTTC. Complete variable domain (other parts from reference TRBV28 and TRBJ2-5): DVKVTQSSRYLVKRTGEKVFLECVQDMDHENMFWYRQDPGLGLRLIYFSYDVKMKEKGDIPEGYSVSREKKERFSLILESASTNQTSMYLCASTPDIQETQYFGPGTRLLVL.

The chain joins TRBV7-9 to TRBJ2-3; 10 bases fit TRBD1. The germline V gene has CDR1 SEHNR and CDR2 FQNEAQ (reference sequence). Trimming removed 5 bases from V and 12 bases from J; junction bases left unmatched: 8. The CDR3 extends over 13 amino acids. CDR3 nucleotides: TGTGCCAGCAGCGTTGACCGGGACAGGGGCCAGTATTTT. It is translated as CASSVDRDRGQYF. The complete variable domain, with remaining parts taken from reference TRBV7-9 and TRBJ2-3, reads DTGVSQNPRHKITKRGQNVTFRCDPISEHNRLYWYRQTLGQGPEFLTYFQNEAQLEKSRLLSDRFSAERPKGSFSTLEIQRTEQGDSAMYLCASSVDRDRGQYFGPGTRLTVL.

The chain recombines TRBV11-2 with TRBJ2-7; D tentatively reads TRBD1 or TRBD2 (5 bases each). The CDR3 sequence is 14 residues long. Looked up from germline, CDR1 is SGHAT and CDR2 is FQNNGV. Trimming removed 5 bases at V and 2 bases at J, with 13 bases between. CDR3 coding DNA: TGTGCCAGCAGCATGGGACGGTTAACCTACGAGCAGTACTTC. Encoded protein: CASSMGRLTYEQYF.

The chain is built from TRBV6-1 and TRBJ1-4, with 8 bases fitting TRBD1. J gave up 0 bases and V 6 bases, and 0 bases lay outside the gene matches. The CDR3 runs 14 residues. Germline assignment: CDR1 MNHNS and CDR2 SASEGT. The CDR3 loop reads CASRTGATNEKLFF. CDR3 DNA: TGTGCCAGCAGGACAGGGGCAACTAATGAAAAACTGTTTTTT.

The chain recombines TRBV11-2 with TRBJ1-2; possibly TRBD1 for D (5 bases). With 2 bases removed from V and 14 bases from J, the gap between germline ends came to 15 bases. CDR1 and CDR2 (germline): SGHAT, FQNNGV. The length of the CDR3 is 12 residues. For the CDR3, the DNA is TGTGCCAGCAGCTTAAGACAGAGCAATCAAACCTTC. Its translation is CASSLRQSNQTF.

The chain joins TRBV2 to TRBJ2-7; 8 nucleotides match TRBD1. Trimming removed 4 bases from V and 2 bases from J; junction bases left unmatched: 13. The CDR3 runs to 17 residues. CDR1 and CDR2 (germline): SNHLY, FYNNEI. As DNA, the CDR3 is TGTGCCAGCAGTGGGAACTCCGACAGGGGAATGACCTACGAGCAGTACTTC. Translation: CASSGNSDRGMTYEQYF.

This chain connects TRBV18 to TRBJ2-7; possible D gene TRBD1, 5 bases. The CDR3 runs 12 residues. V gave up 6 bases and J gave up 2 bases, with 8 bases separating them. Germline-derived CDR1 and CDR2 are KGHSH and LQKENI. The chain's CDR3 is CASSIRAYEQYF. The CDR3 DNA sequence: TGTGCCAGCTCTATCAGGGCCTACGAGCAGTACTTC.

V gene TRBV7-9 combines with J gene TRBJ2-7; D remains ambiguous. The CDR3 has 13 amino acids. CDR1 and CDR2 (germline): SEHNR, FQNEAQ (reference sequence). Trimming took 0 bases from V and 7 from J, leaving 10 bases between them. CDR3 bases: TGTGCCAGCAGCTTAGCGGCGGTAGGGGAGCAGTACTTC. It specifies CASSLAAVGEQYF. Using reference TRBV7-9 and TRBJ2-7 for the parts outside the CDR3, the full variable domain is DTGVSQNPRHKITKRGQNVTFRCDPISEHNRLYWYRQTLGQGPEFLTYFQNEAQLEKSRLLSDRFSAERPKGSFSTLEIQRTEQGDSAMYLCASSLAAVGEQYFGPGTRLTVT.

The V call is TRBV9, the J call TRBJ1-6, with a weak D call TRBD1 (5 bases). This CDR3 has 15 residues. The V and J ends lost 6 bases and 5 bases respectively, with 15 bases between them. Looked up from germline, CDR1 is SGDLS and CDR2 is YYNGEE. CDR3 DNA sequence: TGTGCCAGCAATGCAGGCGACAGAGATAATTCACCCCTCCACTTT. This gives the protein CASNAGDRDNSPLHF.

The V gene is TRBV10-3, the J gene TRBJ2-2; 8 bases fit TRBD1. V lost 2 bases, J lost 4 bases, and 9 bases stayed unmatched. The germline CDR1 and CDR2 sequences are ENHRY and SYGVKD. The CDR3 runs to 17 residues. CDR3 amino acids: CAISEAPTGDGTGELFF. The CDR3 DNA is TGTGCCATCAGTGAGGCCCCGACAGGGGACGGCACCGGGGAGCTGTTTTTT.

This chain connects TRBV6-5 to TRBJ1-5, with a possible D match to TRBD1 (6 bases). Germline CDR1 is MNHEY and CDR2 is SVGAGI. Trimming removed 8 bases at V and 7 bases at J, with 18 bases between. The CDR3 consists of 14 residues. This CDR3 is CASGEQGTEQPQHF. The CDR3, as DNA: TGTGCCAGCGGAGAACAGGGAACGGAACAGCCCCAGCATTTT.

Written as DNA, the CDR3 is TGTGCCAGCAGCCCCCAGATATTTGTCGGAAACACCATATATTTT. Residues: CASSPQIFVGNTIYF. This chain joins TRBV7-2 and TRBJ1-3; D call uncertain. The germline V gene has CDR1 SGHTA and CDR2 FQGNSA. V was cut by 5 bases and J by 4 bases, with 15 bases left in between. The CDR3 length is 15 residues.

This clone was recorded a few times. The chain has TRBV2 and TRBJ1-2, with TRBD1 matching 11 bases. CDR3 length equals 14 residues. Germline values: CDR1 SNHLY, CDR2 FYNNEI. The V segment lost 3 bases and the J segment 9 bases; nucleotides outside the gene matches: 6. The CDR3: CASSEAGQGGSYTF. In DNA form, the CDR3 reads TGTGCCAGCAGTGAGGCGGGACAGGGGGGTAGCTACACCTTC.

V is TRBV6-6 and J is TRBJ2-3; TRBD1 aligns across 8 bases. The trim removed 10 bases at V and 2 bases at J, leaving 11 bases unmatched. The CDR3 sequence is 15 residues long. The germline CDR1 and CDR2 sequences are MNHNY and SVGAGI (reference sequence). The CDR3 region has the DNA TGTGCCACCACTACTACAGGGGGATACACAGATACGCAGTATTTT. This codes for CATTTTGGYTDTQYF.

The chain has TRBV5-8 and TRBJ2-5; 7 nucleotides agree with TRBD1. V shed 5 bases and J 7 bases; nucleotides not matched to a gene: 8. Germline V gene lookup returns CDR1 SGHTS and CDR2 YDEGEE. The CDR3 is 13 amino acids. CDR3 nucleotides: TGTGCCAGCAGGAGACAGGGCAGCGGGACCCAGTACTTC. It translates to CASRRQGSGTQYF. The whole variable domain, filled in from reference TRBV5-8 and TRBJ2-5, reads EAGVTQSPTHLIKTRGQQATLRCSPISGHTSVYWYQQALGLGLQFLLWYDEGEERNRGNFPPRFSGRQFPNYSSELNVNALELEDSALYLCASRRQGSGTQYFGPGTRLLVL.

The chain recombines TRBV28 with TRBJ1-2; D is uncertain. Trimming cost V 6 bases and J 0 bases, with 11 bases left between them. The germline gives CDR1 MDHEN, CDR2 SYDVKM. The length of the CDR3 is 14 residues. The CDR3 DNA sequence: TGTGCCAGCAGCCCCGGGTTAGCTAACTATGGCTACACCTTC. Translated: CASSPGLANYGYTF.

This clone was counted once. The rearrangement links TRBV5-6 to TRBJ1-2; 7 bases align to TRBD1. Trimming removed 1 base from V and 2 bases from J; junction bases left unmatched: 11. In germline, CDR1 is SGHDT, CDR2 YYEEEE. CDR3 size: 17 residues. The CDR3 coding sequence is TGTGCCAGCAGCTTGAGGAGACAGGGAACTTCGAACTATGGCTACACCTTC. It translates to CASSLRRQGTSNYGYTF.

The rearrangement links TRBV29-1 to TRBJ2-7, with TRBD2 identical over 7 bases. V was clipped by 5 bases and J by 6 bases; unmatched bases: 13. The CDR3 has 14 residues. From germline, CDR1 is SQVTM and CDR2 ANQGSEA. The CDR3, as DNA: TGCAGCGTTTCGGGGGGAGGTCAAGGAGGCGAGCAGTACTTC. This codes for CSVSGGGQGGEQYF.

This chain joins TRBV9 and TRBJ2-5; D is possibly TRBD2 (5 bases). Germline-derived CDR1 and CDR2 are SGDLS and YYNGEE. Trimming left V 0 bases short and J 4 bases short, with 19 bases between. CDR3 length equals 17 residues. The CDR3 DNA sequence: TGTGCCAGCAGCGTAGCTGGAGGACGCGCTGGAGGAGAGACCCAGTACTTC. Translating it yields CASSVAGGRAGGETQYF.

The chain recombines TRBV2 with TRBJ1-4, with 8 bases that match TRBD1. The germline V gene encodes CDR1 SNHLY and CDR2 FYNNEI. V was clipped by 1 base and J by 8 bases; unmatched bases: 3. This CDR3 comprises 14 residues. CDR3 protein: CASSEGTGIEKLFF. The DNA for the CDR3 is TGTGCCAGCAGTGAAGGGACAGGGATCGAAAAACTGTTTTTT.

V and J are TRBV18 and TRBJ2-3, with D hard to call. V was cut by 4 bases and J by 2 bases, with 7 bases left in between. The CDR3 extends over 13 amino acids. Germline CDR1 is KGHSH and CDR2 is LQKENI. In DNA, the CDR3 is TGTGCCAGCTCACGACGGACCACAGATACGCAGTATTTT. This sequence encodes CASSRRTTDTQYF.

This sequence joins TRBV20-1 and TRBJ2-7; D not certain. V lost 4 bases and J 2 bases, leaving 6 bases between the germline ends. CDR1 and CDR2 from the germline V gene are DFQATT and SNEGSKA (reference sequence). The CDR3 runs 11 residues. For the CDR3, the DNA is TGCAGTGCTAAAAACCCCTACGAGCAGTACTTC. It yields the protein CSAKNPYEQYF.

This chain connects TRBV2 to TRBJ2-5; a weak D match, TRBD1 (6 bases). The CDR3 sequence is 14 residues long. Germline V gene sequence: CDR1 SNHLY, CDR2 FYNNEI. The germline V and J ends were trimmed by 3 bases and 1 base, with 9 bases remaining between them. Here the CDR3 DNA reads TGTGCCAGCAGTGATTGGGGGCCCCAAGAGACCCAGTACTTC. It encodes CASSDWGPQETQYF.

V is TRBV9 and J is TRBJ2-3; 9 bases map to TRBD2. CDR1 and CDR2 (germline): SGDLS, YYNGEE. This CDR3 has 16 amino acids. Trimming at V came to 4 bases and at J to 2 bases, leaving 8 bases not matched to a gene. CDR3 amino acids: CASSPPERGVTDTQYF. The CDR3 DNA follows: TGTGCCAGCAGCCCTCCCGAGCGGGGGGTCACAGATACGCAGTATTTT.

As concerns this clone: This CDR3 is also generated by other DNA sequences in the sample. The V and J genes are TRBV2 and TRBJ1-4; D is unclear. V dropped 5 bases and J dropped 6 bases, with 4 bases sitting between them. Per germline, CDR1 SNHLY and CDR2 FYNNEI. The CDR3 runs to 11 residues. The CDR3: CASSFDEKLFF. CDR3 bases: TGTGCCAGCAGTTTTGATGAAAAACTGTTTTTT.

J is TRBJ2-5 and V is TRBV27; 7 bases are shared with TRBD1. The V segment lost 2 bases and the J segment 4 bases; nucleotides outside the gene matches: 10. CDR1 MNHEY and CDR2 SMNVEV come from the germline V gene (reference sequence). The CDR3 loop spans 16 amino acids. The CDR3 protein is CASSLEGAKSPETQYF. In DNA form, the CDR3 reads TGTGCCAGCAGTTTAGAGGGGGCGAAATCTCCAGAGACCCAGTACTTC.

The rearrangement uses TRBV2 and TRBJ1-1; D is unclear. The CDR3 loop spans 14 amino acids. Trimming left V 4 bases short and J 5 bases short, with 14 bases between. Germline V gene lookup returns CDR1 SNHLY and CDR2 FYNNEI. The CDR3 here is CASSGLGLGTEAFF. CDR3 DNA sequence: TGTGCCAGCAGTGGGTTAGGGTTAGGTACTGAAGCTTTCTTT.

The chain has TRBV4-1 and TRBJ1-6; a possible D gene is TRBD1 (5 bases). V was trimmed by 0 bases and J by 7 bases, leaving 10 bases between them. CDR3 length: 15 residues. Per the germline V gene, CDR1 is MGHRA and CDR2 is YSYEKL. The CDR3: CASSQEGQANSPLHF. The CDR3 DNA follows: TGCGCCAGCAGCCAAGAAGGACAAGCGAATTCACCCCTCCACTTT.

This chain links TRBV5-5 with TRBJ2-2; D remains ambiguous. The V end lost 1 base, the J end lost 0 bases, and 10 bases lay between the germline ends. Germline values: CDR1 SGHKS, CDR2 YYEKEE (reference sequence). The length of the CDR3 is 16 residues. In DNA form, the CDR3 reads TGTGCCAGCAGCTTGCAGGCCAACGCGAACACCGGGGAGCTGTTTTTT. Residues: CASSLQANANTGELFF.